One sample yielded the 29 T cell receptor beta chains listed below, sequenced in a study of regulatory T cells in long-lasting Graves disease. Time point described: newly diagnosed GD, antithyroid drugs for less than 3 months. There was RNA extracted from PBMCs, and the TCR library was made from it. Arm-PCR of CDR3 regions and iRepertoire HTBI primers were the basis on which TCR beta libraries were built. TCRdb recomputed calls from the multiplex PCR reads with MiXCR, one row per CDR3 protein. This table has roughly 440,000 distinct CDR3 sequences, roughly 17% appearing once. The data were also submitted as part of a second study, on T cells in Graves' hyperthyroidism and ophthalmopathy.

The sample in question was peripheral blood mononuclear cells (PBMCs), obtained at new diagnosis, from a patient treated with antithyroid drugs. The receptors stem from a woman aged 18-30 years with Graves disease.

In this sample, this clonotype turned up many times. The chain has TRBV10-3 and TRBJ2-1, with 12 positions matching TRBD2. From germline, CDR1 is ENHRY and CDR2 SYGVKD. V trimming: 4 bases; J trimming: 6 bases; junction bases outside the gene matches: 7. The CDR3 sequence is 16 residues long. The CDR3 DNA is TGTGCCATCAGTGGGTCCGGGACTAGCGGGCCCAATGAGCAGTTCTTC. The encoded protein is CAISGSGTSGPNEQFF.

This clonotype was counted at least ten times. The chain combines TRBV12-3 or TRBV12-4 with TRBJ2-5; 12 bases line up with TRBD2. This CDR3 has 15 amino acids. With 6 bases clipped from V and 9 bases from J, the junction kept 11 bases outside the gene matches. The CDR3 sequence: CASRNLGTSGSAQYF. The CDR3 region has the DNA TGTGCCAGCAGAAACCTAGGGACTAGCGGGTCGGCCCAGTACTTC.

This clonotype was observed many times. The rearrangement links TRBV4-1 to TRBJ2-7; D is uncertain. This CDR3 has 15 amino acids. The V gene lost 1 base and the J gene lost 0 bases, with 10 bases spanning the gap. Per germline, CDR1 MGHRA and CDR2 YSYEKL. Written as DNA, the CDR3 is TGCGCCAGCAGCCAAGCCTATAGGCTCTCCTACGAGCAGTACTTC. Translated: CASSQAYRLSYEQYF.

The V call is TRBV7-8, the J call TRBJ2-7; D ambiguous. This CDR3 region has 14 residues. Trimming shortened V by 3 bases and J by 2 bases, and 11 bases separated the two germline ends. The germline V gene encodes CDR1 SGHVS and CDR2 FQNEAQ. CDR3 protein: CASSFLANTYEQYF. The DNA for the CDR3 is TGTGCCAGCAGCTTTCTTGCTAACACCTACGAGCAGTACTTC. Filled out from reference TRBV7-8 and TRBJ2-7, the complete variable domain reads GAGVSQSPRYKVAKRGQDVALRCDPISGHVSLFWYQQALGQGPEFLTYFQNEAQLDKSGLPSDRFFAERPEGSVSTLKIQRTQQEDSAVYLCASSFLANTYEQYFGPGTRLTVT.

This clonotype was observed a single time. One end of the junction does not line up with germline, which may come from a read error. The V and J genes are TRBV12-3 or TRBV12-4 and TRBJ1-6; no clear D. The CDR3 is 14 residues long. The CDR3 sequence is CASSPDLANSLLHF. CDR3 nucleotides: TGTGCCAGCAGCCCCGACCTGGCTAATTCACTCCTCCACTTT.

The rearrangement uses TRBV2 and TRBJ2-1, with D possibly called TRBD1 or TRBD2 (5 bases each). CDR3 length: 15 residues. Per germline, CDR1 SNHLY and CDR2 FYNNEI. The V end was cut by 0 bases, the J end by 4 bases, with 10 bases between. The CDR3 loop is CASSEAGTDYNEQFF. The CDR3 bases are TGTGCCAGCAGTGAAGCGGGGACGGATTACAATGAGCAGTTCTTC.

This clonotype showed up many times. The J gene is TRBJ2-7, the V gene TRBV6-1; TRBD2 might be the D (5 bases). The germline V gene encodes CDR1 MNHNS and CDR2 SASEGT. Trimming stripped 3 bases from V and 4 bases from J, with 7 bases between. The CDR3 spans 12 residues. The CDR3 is CASSDGVYEQYF. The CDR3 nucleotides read TGTGCCAGCAGTGACGGGGTATACGAGCAGTACTTC.

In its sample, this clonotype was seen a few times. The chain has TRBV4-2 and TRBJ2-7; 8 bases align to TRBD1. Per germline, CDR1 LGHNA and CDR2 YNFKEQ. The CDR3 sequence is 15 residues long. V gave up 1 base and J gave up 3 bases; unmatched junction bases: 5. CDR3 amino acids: CASSQVVDRGYEQYF. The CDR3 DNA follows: TGTGCCAGCAGCCAAGTTGTCGACAGGGGCTACGAGCAGTACTTC.

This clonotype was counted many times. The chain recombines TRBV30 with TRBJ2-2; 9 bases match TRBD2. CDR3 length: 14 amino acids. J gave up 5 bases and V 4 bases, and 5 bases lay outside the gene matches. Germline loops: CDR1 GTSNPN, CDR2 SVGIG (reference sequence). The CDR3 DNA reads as TGTGCCTGGACAACTAGCGGGTGGACCGGGGAGCTGTTTTTT. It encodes CAWTTSGWTGELFF.

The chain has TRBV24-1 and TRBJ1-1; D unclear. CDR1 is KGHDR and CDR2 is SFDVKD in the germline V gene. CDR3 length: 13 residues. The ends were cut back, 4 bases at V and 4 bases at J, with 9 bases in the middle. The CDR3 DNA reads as TGTGCCACCAGTGACCCCTTTAGCACTGAAGCTTTCTTT. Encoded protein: CATSDPFSTEAFF.

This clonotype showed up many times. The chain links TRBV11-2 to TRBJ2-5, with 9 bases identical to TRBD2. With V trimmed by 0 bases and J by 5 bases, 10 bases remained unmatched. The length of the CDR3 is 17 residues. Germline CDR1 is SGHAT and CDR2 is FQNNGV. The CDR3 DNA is TGTGCCAGCAGCTTAGATCACTTAGCGGGAGCGGTGGAGACCCAGTACTTC. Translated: CASSLDHLAGAVETQYF.

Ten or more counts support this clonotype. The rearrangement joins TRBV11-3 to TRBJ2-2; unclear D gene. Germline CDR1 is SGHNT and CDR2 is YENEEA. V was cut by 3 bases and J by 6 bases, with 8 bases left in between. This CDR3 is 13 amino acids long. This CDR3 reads CASSFLQPGELFF. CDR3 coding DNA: TGTGCCAGCAGCTTCCTGCAGCCCGGGGAGCTGTTTTTT.

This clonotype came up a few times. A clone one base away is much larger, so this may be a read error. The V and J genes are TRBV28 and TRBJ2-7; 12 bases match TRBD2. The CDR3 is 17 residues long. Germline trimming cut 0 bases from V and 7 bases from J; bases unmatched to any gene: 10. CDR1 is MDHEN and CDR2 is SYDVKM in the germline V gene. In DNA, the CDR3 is TGTGCCAGCAGTTTATGGACTAGCGGGGGAATCATACGAGAGCAGTACTTC. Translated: CASSLWTSGGIIREQYF.

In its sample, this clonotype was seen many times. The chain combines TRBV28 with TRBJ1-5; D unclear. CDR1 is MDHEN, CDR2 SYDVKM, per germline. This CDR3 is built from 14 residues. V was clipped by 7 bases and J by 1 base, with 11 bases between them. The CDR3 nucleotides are TGTGCCAGCACCACGGTTGGGAGCAATCAGCCCCAGCATTTT. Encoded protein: CASTTVGSNQPQHF.

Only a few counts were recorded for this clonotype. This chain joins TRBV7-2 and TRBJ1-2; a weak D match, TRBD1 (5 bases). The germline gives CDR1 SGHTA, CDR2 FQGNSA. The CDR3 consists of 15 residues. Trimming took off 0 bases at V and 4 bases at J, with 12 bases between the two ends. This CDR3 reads CASSLAGDRTYGYTF. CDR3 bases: TGTGCCAGCAGCTTAGCTGGGGACCGTACCTATGGCTACACCTTC.

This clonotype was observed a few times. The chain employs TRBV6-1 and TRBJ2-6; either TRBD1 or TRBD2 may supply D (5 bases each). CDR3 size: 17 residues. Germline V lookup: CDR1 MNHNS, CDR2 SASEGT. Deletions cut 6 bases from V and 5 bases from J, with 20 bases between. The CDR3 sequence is CASSTGTYNRWANVLTF. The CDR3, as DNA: TGTGCCAGCAGCACCGGGACCTACAATCGATGGGCCAACGTCCTGACTTTC.

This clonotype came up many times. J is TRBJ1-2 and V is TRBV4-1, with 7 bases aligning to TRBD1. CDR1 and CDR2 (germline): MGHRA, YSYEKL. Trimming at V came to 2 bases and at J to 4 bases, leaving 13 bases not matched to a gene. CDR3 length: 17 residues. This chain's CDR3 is CASSQSPDRDGLYGYTF. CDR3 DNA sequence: TGCGCCAGCAGCCAATCCCCCGACAGGGATGGACTCTATGGCTACACCTTC.

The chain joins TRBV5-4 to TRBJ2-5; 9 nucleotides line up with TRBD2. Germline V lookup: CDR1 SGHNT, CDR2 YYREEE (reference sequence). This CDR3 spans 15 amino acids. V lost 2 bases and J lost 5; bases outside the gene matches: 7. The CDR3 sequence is CASSLRLAEGETQYF. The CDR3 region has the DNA TGTGCCAGCAGCTTAAGACTAGCGGAGGGGGAGACCCAGTACTTC.

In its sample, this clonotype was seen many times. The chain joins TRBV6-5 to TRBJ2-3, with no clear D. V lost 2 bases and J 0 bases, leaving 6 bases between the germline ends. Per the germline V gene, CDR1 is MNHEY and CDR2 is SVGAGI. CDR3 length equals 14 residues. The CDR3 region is CASSYETSTDTQYF. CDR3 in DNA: TGTGCCAGCAGTTACGAGACTAGCACAGATACGCAGTATTTT.

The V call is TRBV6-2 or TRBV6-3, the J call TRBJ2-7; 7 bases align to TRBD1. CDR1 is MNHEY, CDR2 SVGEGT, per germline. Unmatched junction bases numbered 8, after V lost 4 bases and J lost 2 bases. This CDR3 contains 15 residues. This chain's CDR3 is CASSSTTGVTYEQYF. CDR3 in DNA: TGTGCCAGCAGTTCGACTACAGGGGTTACCTACGAGCAGTACTTC.

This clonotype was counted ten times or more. Here the CDR3 reads CAYSWSVMNTEAFF. The CDR3 DNA follows: TGTGCCTACTCCTGGTCTGTAATGAACACTGAAGCTTTCTTT. The chain links TRBV30 to TRBJ1-1; D is ambiguous. This CDR3 has 14 amino acids. The germline gives CDR1 GTSNPN, CDR2 SVGIG (reference sequence). V dropped 7 bases and J dropped 0 bases, with 15 bases sitting between them.

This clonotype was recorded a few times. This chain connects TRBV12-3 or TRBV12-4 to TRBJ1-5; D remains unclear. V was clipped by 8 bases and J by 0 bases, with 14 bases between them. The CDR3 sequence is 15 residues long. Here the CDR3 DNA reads TGTGCCAGCCGAAAGTCCGCCGATAGCAATCAGCCCCAGCATTTT. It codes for CASRKSADSNQPQHF.

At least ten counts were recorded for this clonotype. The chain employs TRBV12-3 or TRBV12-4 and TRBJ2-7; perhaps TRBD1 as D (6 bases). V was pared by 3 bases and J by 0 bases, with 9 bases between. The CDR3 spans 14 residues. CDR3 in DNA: TGTGCCAGCAGTTTCCAGGGGAGCTCCTACGAGCAGTACTTC. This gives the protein CASSFQGSSYEQYF.

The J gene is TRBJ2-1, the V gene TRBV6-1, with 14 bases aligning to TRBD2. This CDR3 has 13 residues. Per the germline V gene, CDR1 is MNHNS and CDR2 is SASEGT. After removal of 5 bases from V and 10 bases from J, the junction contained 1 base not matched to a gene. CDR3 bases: TGTGCCAGCAGTCGGACTAGCGGGAGGGAGCAGTTCTTC. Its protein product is CASSRTSGREQFF.

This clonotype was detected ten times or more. The CDR3 is CASSLRTQTGAFF. The DNA of the CDR3 is TGTGCCAGCAGTTTACGGACCCAAACGGGCGCTTTCTTT. The chain uses TRBV28 and TRBJ1-1; D remains unclear. The CDR3 consists of 13 residues. Per the germline V gene, CDR1 is MDHEN and CDR2 is SYDVKM. Between the trimmed V and J ends, which lost 2 bases and 11 bases, there was a span of 15 bases.

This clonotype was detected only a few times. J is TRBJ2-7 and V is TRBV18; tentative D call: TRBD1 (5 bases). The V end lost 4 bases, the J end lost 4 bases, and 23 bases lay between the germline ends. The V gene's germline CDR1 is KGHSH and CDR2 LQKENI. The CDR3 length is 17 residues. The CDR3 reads CASSLRQRVPQDYEQYF. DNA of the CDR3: TGTGCCAGCTCACTTAGACAGAGAGTACCCCAGGATTACGAGCAGTACTTC.

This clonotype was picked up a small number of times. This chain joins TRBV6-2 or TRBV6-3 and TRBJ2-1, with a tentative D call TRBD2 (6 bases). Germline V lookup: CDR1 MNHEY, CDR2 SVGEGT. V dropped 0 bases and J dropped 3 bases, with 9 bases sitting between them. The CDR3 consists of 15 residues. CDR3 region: CASSYSPTSYNEQFF. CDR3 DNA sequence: TGTGCCAGCAGTTACTCCCCGACTAGCTACAATGAGCAGTTCTTC.

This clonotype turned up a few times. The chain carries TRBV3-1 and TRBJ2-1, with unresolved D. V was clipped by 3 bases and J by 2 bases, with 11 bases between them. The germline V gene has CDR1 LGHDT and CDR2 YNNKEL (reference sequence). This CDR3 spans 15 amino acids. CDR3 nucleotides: TGTGCCAGCAGCCACCGGAGAGCGACCTACAATGAGCAGTTCTTC. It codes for CASSHRRATYNEQFF.

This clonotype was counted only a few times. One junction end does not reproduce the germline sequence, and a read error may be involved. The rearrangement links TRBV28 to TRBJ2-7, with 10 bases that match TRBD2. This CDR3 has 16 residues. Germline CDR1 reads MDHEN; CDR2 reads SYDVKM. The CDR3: CASSPTTSGYSYKQYF. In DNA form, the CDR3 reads TGTGCCAGCAGTCCCACGACTAGCGGGTACTCCTACAAGCAGTACTTC. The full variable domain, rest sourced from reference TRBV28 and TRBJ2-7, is DVKVTQSSRYLVKRTGEKVFLECVQDMDHENMFWYRQDPGLGLRLIYFSYDVKMKEKGDIPEGYSVSREKKERFSLILESASTNQTSMYLCASSPTTSGYSYKQYFGPGTRLTVT.